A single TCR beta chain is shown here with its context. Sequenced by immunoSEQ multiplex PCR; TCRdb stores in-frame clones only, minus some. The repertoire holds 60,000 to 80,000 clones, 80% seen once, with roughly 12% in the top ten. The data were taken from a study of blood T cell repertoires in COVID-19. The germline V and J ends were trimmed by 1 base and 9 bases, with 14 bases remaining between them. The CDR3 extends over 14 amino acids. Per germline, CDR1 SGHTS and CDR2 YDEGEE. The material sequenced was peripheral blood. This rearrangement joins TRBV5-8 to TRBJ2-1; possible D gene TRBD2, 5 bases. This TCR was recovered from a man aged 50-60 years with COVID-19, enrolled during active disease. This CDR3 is CASSLSRPEGEQFF. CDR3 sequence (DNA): TGTGCCAGCAGCTTGTCCAGGCCTGAGGGTGAGCAGTTCTTC.